Listed below are T cell receptor beta chains from one sample, sequenced in a study of cytomegalovirus exposure and HLA in healthy donors. Profiling relied on immunoSEQ multiplex PCR, and the TCRdb table lists in-frame clones only, not all of them. The sample lists some 150,000 clones, roughly 77% occurring once. The sequenced sample consisted of PBMCs. Receptors originate from a human donor in good health. CDR3s include the opening cysteine and the closing phenylalanine or tryptophan. A D gene is named only where the DNA matches it firmly. The size of a clone is reported for some rows only, either as once, few or many, or as a class for expanded clones.

>TRBV5-8|NA|13|TRBJ1-5|NA
TGTGCCAGCAGCTTTCAGGGAAGTCAGCCCCAGCATTTT
CASSFQGSQPQHF
>TRBV30|TRBD2|15|TRBJ2-1|NA
TGTGCCTGGAGTCGCGGACTAGCGGGAAGTAATGAGCAGTTCTTC
CAWSRGLAGSNEQFF
>TRBV6-6|TRBD2|15|TRBJ2-7|NA
TGTGCCAGCAGAGTTACTAGCGGGGGCCTCTACGAGCAGTACTTC
CASRVTSGGLYEQYF
>TRBV6-5|TRBD2|13|TRBJ2-1|NA
TGTGCCAGCAGTGTACTAGCGGGTCCTGAGCAGTTCTTC
CASSVLAGPEQFF
>TRBV27|NA|13|TRBJ1-2|few
TGTGCCAGCAGTTCCCGACCGGGGTATGGCTACACCTTC
CASSSRPGYGYTF
>TRBV10-3|NA|15|TRBJ1-1|NA
TGTGCCATCAGTGAGTCTCCCCGGGGGGACACTGAAGCTTTCTTT
CAISESPRGDTEAFF
>TRBV11-2|NA|15|TRBJ1-6|NA
TGTGCCAGCAGCCGAACAGGGAGTGATGATTCACCCCTCCACTTT
CASSRTGSDDSPLHF
>TRBV15|NA|14|TRBJ1-3|NA
TGTGCCACCAGCACCTGGACAGAAGGAAACACCATATATTTT
CATSTWTEGNTIYF
>TRBV6-1|NA|11|TRBJ1-1|NA
TGTGCCAGCAGCATGAACACTGAAGCTTTCTTT
CASSMNTEAFF
>TRBV6-1|TRBD2|16|TRBJ2-3|NA
TGTGCCAGCAGTGAAAGACAGTGGACTAGCGCCGATACGCAGTATTTT
CASSERQWTSADTQYF
>TRBV5-6|NA|15|TRBJ1-2|NA
TGTGCCAGCAGCCCCTTGACAGAGTCTAACTATGGCTACACCTTC
CASSPLTESNYGYTF
>TRBV2|TRBD1|15|TRBJ1-2|NA
TGTGCCAGCAGGCCATCTACAGGGGGGGACTATGGCTACACCTTC
CASRPSTGGDYGYTF
>TRBV5-1|NA|14|TRBJ2-1|NA
TGCGCCAGCAGCCGGCGACAGACCAACAATGAGCAGTTCTTC
CASSRRQTNNEQFF
>TRBV15|NA|16|TRBJ2-7|NA
TGTGCCACCAGCAGAGATATTGCCTTCCCGGGGGACGAGCAGTACTTC
CATSRDIAFPGDEQYF
>TRBV27|TRBD2|14|TRBJ2-7|NA
TGTGCCAGCAAGATTAGCGGGAGTATCTACGAGCAGTACTTC
CASKISGSIYEQYF
>TRBV11-2|TRBD2|18|TRBJ2-5|NA
TGTGCCAGCAGCTTCCAACTAGCGGGGGGGCTGAGGAGGGAGACCCAGTACTTC
CASSFQLAGGLRRETQYF
>TRBV19|NA|12|TRBJ1-5|NA
TGTGCCAGTAGTATCTATGGCGGTCTCCAGCATTTT
CASSIYGGLQHF
>TRBV28|TRBD2|13|TRBJ2-3|NA
TGTGCCAGCACTATCCGGGGGGAAGATACGCAGTATTTT
CASTIRGEDTQYF
>TRBV6-1|TRBD1|15|TRBJ1-4|once
TGTGCCAGCAGACACGGACAGGGAACTAATGAAAAACTGTTTTTT
CASRHGQGTNEKLFF
>TRBV2|NA|12|TRBJ2-7|few
TGTGCCAGCAGTGGGGCGGGCTGGGAGCAGTACTTC
CASSGAGWEQYF
>TRBV5-1|TRBD2|17|TRBJ2-3|NA
TGCGCCAGCAGGCCTGGGGTCGGCGGGGGTAACACAGATACGCAGTATTTT
CASRPGVGGGNTDTQYF
>TRBV11-2|NA|14|TRBJ2-7|NA
TGTGCCAGCAGCTTAGAAGTGGGCGGGTACGAGCAGTACTTC
CASSLEVGGYEQYF
>TRBV18|NA|18|TRBJ1-2|few
TGTGCCAGCTCACCACCGTATGGGGCCCGAGAGGCACTACTCGGCTACACCTTC
CASSPPYGAREALLGYTF
>TRBV2|NA|15|TRBJ1-2|NA
TGTGCCAGCAGTCTAAAATACCATGCTAACTATGGCTACACCTTC
CASSLKYHANYGYTF
>TRBV6-5|TRBD2|14|TRBJ2-7|NA
TGTGCCAGCAGCCAAGCGGGAACGTCCTACGAGCAGTACTTC
CASSQAGTSYEQYF
>TRBV6-5|TRBD1|14|TRBJ1-2|NA
TGTGCCAGCAGTTATTCTGGGACAGGGGTAGGCTACACCTTC
CASSYSGTGVGYTF
>TRBV27|TRBD1|19|TRBJ2-7|NA
TGTGCCAGCAGTTTCAACCGGGACAGGGAGCCTCCTAACCCCTACGAGCAGTACTTC
CASSFNRDREPPNPYEQYF
>TRBV27|TRBD1|18|TRBJ1-5|NA
TGTGCCAGCAGTTTATCGCTGGGACAGGGTCTAAGTAATCAGCCCCAGCATTTT
CASSLSLGQGLSNQPQHF
>TRBV28|NA|13|TRBJ1-2|once
TGTGCCAGCTTCAGGGATCCCTACTATGGCTACACCTTC
CASFRDPYYGYTF
>TRBV2|NA|13|TRBJ2-7|NA
TGTGCCAGCAGTGGGAGTAGCAGCTACGAGCAGTACTTC
CASSGSSSYEQYF
>TRBV6-1|TRBD2|14|TRBJ2-5|NA
TGTGCCAGCAGGACTAGCGGGGGGGAAGAGACCCAGTACTTC
CASRTSGGEETQYF
>TRBV5-8|TRBD2|15|TRBJ2-7|NA
TGTGCCAGCAGGCATCGACTAGCGGGCTCCTACGAGCAGTACTTC
CASRHRLAGSYEQYF
>TRBV5-6|NA|14|TRBJ2-7|NA
TGTGCCAGCAGCTTAGTTGGTGGGAGCTACGAGCAGTACTTC
CASSLVGGSYEQYF
>TRBV4-3|NA|15|TRBJ1-6|NA
TGCGCCAGCAGCCATGGCACCTCGGGTAATTCACCCCTCCACTTT
CASSHGTSGNSPLHF
>TRBV5-4|NA|15|TRBJ2-7|NA
TGTGCCAGCAGCCGCGGCAGTGCGGAGTTCTACGAGCAGTACTTC
CASSRGSAEFYEQYF
>TRBV7-9|TRBD1|15|TRBJ1-1|once
TGTGCCAGCAGCTTGCCGACAGGGGTTATGACTGAAGCTTTCTTT
CASSLPTGVMTEAFF
>TRBV5-1|TRBD2|14|TRBJ2-3|NA
TGCGCCAGCAGTTTAGCGGGGTACGCAGATACGCAGTATTTT
CASSLAGYADTQYF
>TRBV19|NA|16|TRBJ1-6|NA
TGTGCCAGTAGTGTCCCCCGTGGTAAGAGTAATTCACCCCTCCACTTT
CASSVPRGKSNSPLHF
>TRBV9|NA|14|TRBJ2-5|NA
TGTGCCAGCAGCGTAGGAGGCTCGCTAGAGACCCAGTACTTC
CASSVGGSLETQYF
>TRBV30|NA|13|TRBJ1-1|NA
TGTGCCTGGAAAACAGGGCAGAACACTGAAGCTTTCTTT
CAWKTGQNTEAFF
>TRBV27|NA|13|TRBJ1-4|NA
TGTGCCAGCAGGAGGTGGACAGATGAAAAACTGTTTTTT
CASRRWTDEKLFF
>TRBV4-1|TRBD1|16|TRBJ1-4|few
TGCGCCAGCAGCGCAGGACAGGCTGCAACTAATGAAAAACTGTTTTTT
CASSAGQAATNEKLFF
>TRBV4-2|NA|15|TRBJ2-1|NA
TGTGCCAGCAGCCCTGGGCAGGGATTCCACAATGAGCAGTTCTTC
CASSPGQGFHNEQFF
>TRBV7-9|TRBD1|16|TRBJ2-7|NA
TGTGCCAGCAGCCCCAATAGGACAGGGGAGAACTACGAGCAGTACTTC
CASSPNRTGENYEQYF
>TRBV4-1|NA|15|TRBJ2-7|once
TGCGCCAGCAGCCAAGTTTACCCAGGTCTGTACGAGCAGTACTTC
CASSQVYPGLYEQYF
>TRBV4-2|NA|13|TRBJ1-5|NA
TGTGCCAGCAGCCAAGATGTGAGTCAGCCCCAGCATTTT
CASSQDVSQPQHF
>TRBV27|NA|14|TRBJ1-2|NA
TGTGCCAGCAAGGATCTGGGGAGTAACTATGGCTACACCTTC
CASKDLGSNYGYTF
>TRBV2|NA|14|TRBJ2-7|NA
TGTGCCACCGCGGGGACGAGAAGTACCTACGAGCAGTACTTC
CATAGTRSTYEQYF
>TRBV19|NA|17|TRBJ1-5|NA
TGTGCCAGTAGTATTGAATCTCTTGGGAGGCCGGGTCAGCCCCAGCATTTT
CASSIESLGRPGQPQHF
>TRBV10-3|NA|15|TRBJ2-5|NA
TGTGCCACGCAGGGAGGGGGGCCGTACCAAGAGACCCAGTACTTC
CATQGGGPYQETQYF
>TRBV5-1|NA|16|TRBJ1-1|NA
TGCGCCAGCCGCTTATTACCGGTACTCCTTAACACTGAAGCTTTCTTT
CASRLLPVLLNTEAFF
>TRBV5-1|NA|15|TRBJ2-7|NA
TGCGCCAGCAGCGGGGGGGGCGGGGGTATAGCCGAGCAGTACTTC
CASSGGGGGIAEQYF
>TRBV5-4|NA|15|TRBJ2-2|NA
TGTGCCAGCAGCTCAAGAGATAAGGGGACCGGGGAGCTGTTTTTT
CASSSRDKGTGELFF